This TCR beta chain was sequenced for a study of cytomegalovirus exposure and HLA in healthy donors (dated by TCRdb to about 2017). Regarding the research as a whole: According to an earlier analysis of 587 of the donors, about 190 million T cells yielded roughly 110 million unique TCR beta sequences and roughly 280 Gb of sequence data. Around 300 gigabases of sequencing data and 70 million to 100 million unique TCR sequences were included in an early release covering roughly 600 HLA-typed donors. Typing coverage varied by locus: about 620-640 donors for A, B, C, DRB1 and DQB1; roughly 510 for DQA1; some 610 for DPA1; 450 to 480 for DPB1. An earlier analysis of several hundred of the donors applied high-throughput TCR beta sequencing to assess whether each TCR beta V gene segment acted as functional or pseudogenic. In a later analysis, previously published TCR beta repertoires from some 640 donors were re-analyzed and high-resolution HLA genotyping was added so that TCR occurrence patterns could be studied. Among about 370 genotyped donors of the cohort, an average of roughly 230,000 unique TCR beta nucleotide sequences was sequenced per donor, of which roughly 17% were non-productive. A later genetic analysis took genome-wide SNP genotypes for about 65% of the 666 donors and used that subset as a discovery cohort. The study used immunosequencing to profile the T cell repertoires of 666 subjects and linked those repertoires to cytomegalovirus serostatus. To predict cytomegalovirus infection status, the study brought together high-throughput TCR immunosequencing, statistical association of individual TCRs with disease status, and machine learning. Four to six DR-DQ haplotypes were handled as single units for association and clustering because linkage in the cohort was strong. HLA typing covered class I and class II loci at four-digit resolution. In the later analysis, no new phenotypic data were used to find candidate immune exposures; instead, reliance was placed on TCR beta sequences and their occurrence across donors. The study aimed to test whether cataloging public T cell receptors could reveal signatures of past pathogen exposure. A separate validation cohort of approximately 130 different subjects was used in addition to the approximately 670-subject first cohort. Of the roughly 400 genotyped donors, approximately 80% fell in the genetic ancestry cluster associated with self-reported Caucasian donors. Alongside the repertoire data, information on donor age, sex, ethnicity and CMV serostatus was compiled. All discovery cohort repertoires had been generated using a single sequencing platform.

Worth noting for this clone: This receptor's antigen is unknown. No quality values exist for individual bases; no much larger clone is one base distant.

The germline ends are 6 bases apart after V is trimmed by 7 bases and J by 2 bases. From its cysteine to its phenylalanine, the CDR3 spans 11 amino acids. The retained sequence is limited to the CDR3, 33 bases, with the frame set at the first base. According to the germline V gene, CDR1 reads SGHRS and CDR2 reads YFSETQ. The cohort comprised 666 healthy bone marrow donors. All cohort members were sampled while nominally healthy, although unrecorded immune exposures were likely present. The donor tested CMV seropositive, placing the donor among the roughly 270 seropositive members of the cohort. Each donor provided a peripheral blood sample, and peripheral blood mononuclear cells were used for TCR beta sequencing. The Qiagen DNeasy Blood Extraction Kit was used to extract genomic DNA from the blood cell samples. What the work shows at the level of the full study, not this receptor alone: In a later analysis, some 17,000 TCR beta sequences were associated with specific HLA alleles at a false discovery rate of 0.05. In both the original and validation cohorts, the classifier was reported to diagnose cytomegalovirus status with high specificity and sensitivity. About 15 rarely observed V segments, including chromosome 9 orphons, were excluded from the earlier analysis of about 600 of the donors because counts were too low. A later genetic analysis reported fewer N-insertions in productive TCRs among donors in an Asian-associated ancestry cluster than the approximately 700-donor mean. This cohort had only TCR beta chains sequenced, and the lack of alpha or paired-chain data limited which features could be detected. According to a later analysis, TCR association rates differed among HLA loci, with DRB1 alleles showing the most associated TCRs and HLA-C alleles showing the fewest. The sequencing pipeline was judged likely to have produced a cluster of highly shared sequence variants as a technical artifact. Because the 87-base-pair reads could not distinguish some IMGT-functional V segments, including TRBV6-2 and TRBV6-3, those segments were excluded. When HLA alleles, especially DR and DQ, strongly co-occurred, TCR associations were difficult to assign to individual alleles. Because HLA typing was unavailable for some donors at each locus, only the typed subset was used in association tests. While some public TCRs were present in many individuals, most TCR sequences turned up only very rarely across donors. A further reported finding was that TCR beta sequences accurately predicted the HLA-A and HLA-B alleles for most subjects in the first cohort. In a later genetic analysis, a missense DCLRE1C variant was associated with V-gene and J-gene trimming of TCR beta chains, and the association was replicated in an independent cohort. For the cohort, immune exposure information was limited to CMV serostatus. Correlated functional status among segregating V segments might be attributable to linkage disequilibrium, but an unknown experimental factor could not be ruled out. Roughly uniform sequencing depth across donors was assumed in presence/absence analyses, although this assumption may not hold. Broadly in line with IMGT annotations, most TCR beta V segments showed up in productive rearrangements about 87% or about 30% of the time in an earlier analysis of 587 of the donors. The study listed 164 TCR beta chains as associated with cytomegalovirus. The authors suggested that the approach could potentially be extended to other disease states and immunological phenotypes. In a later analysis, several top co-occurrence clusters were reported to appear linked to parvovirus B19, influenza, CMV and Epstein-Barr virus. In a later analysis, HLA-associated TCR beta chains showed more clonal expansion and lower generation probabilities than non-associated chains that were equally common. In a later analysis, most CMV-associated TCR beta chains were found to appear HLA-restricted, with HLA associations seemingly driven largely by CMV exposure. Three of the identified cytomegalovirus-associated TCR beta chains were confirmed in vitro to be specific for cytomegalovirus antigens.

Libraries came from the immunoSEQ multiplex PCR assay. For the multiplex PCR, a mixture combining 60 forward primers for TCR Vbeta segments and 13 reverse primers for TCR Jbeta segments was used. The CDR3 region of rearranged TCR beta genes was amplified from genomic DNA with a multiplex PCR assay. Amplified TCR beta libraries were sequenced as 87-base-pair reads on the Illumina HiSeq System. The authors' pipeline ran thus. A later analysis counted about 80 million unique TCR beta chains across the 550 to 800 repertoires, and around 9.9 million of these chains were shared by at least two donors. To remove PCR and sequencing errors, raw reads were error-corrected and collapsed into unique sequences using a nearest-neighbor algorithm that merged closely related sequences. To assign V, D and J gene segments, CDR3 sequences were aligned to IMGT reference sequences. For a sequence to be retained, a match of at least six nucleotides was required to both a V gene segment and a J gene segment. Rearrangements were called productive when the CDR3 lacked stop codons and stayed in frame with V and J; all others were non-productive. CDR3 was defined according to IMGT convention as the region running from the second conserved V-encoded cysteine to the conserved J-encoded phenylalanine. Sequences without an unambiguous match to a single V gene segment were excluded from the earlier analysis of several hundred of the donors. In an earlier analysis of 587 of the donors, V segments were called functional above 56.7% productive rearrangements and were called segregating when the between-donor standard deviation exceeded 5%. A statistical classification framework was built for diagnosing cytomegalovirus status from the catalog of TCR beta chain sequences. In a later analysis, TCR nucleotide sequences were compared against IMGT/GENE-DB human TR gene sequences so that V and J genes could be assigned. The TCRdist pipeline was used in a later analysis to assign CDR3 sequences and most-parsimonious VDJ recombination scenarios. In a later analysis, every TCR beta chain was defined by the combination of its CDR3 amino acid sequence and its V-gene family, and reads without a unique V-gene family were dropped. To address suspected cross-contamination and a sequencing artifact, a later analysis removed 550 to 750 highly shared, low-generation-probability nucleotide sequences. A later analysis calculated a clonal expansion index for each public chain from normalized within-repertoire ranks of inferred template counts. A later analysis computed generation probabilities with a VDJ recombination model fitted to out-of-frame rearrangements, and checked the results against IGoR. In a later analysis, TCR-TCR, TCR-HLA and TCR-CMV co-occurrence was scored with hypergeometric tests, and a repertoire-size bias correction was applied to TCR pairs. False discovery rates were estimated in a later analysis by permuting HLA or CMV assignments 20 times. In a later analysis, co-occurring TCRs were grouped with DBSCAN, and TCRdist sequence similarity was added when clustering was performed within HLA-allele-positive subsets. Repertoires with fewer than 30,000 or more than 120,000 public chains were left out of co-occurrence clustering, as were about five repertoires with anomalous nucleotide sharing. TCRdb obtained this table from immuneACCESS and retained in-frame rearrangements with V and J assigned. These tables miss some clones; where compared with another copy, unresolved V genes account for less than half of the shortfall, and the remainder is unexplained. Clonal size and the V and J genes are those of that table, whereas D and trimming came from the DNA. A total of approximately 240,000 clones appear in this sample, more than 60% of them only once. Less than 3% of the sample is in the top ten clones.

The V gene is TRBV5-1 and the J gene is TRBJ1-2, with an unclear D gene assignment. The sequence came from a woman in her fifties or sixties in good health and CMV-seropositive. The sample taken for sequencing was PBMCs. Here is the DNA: TGCGCCAGCGCGGAGAACTATGGCTACACCTTC. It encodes CASAENYGYTF. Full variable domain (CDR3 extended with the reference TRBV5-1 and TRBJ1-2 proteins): KAGVTQTPRYLIKTRGQQVTLSCSPISGHRSVSWYQQTPGQGLQFLFEYFSETQRNKGNFPGRFSGRQFSNSRSEMNVSTLELGDSALYLCASAENYGYTFGSGTRLTVV.